These 3 T cell receptor beta chains share one sample of origin, sequenced in a study of regulatory T cells in long-lasting Graves disease. Assembly of TCR beta libraries relied on iRepertoire HTBI primers together with Arm-PCR of CDR3 regions. TCRdb called the multiplex PCR reads again in MiXCR, with one record for every CDR3 protein. The table includes more than 400,000 distinct CDR3 sequences, approximately 16% detected once. Documented time point: newly diagnosed GD, antithyroid drugs for less than 3 months. PBMCs provided the RNA from which the TCR library was made. These data also formed part of another study, on T cells in Graves' hyperthyroidism and ophthalmopathy.

The specimen was peripheral blood mononuclear cells (PBMCs), collected at new diagnosis, from a patient treated with antithyroid drugs. The receptors come from a woman younger than 45 with Graves disease.

The count of this clonotype is one. At one of its ends the junction is not consistent with the germline gene, which may arise from a read error. The chain couples TRBV4-3 to TRBJ1-1; D not certain. Germline-derived CDR1 and CDR2 are LGHNA and YSLEER. There are 14 residues in the CDR3. CDR3 sequence (DNA): TGCGCCAGCAGCCGAGACGCGATGTACACTGAATCTTTCTTT. Its protein is CASSRDAMYTESFF.

This clonotype was detected many times. The chain is built from TRBV12-5 and TRBJ2-3; the D gene is possibly TRBD2 (5 bases). V was pared by 1 base and J by 6 bases, with 11 bases between. CDR3 length: 14 amino acids. Germline CDR1 is LGHNT and CDR2 is FRNRAP. CDR3: CASGLGEGGDTQYF. For the CDR3, the DNA is TGTGCTAGTGGTTTGGGCGAGGGCGGCGATACGCAGTATTTT.

The rearrangement uses TRBV20-1 and TRBJ2-3; tentatively, D is TRBD2 (7 bases). The CDR3 is made up of 19 amino acids. Trimming removed 4 bases from V and 0 bases from J, with 26 bases in between. Germline lookup yields CDR1 DFQATT and CDR2 SNEGSKA (reference sequence). The CDR3 DNA follows: TGCAGTGCTATAGGTGGGGGGGGCTCAGGGCCCCCTAGCACAGATACGCAGTATTTT. Its translation: CSAIGGGGSGPPSTDTQYF.